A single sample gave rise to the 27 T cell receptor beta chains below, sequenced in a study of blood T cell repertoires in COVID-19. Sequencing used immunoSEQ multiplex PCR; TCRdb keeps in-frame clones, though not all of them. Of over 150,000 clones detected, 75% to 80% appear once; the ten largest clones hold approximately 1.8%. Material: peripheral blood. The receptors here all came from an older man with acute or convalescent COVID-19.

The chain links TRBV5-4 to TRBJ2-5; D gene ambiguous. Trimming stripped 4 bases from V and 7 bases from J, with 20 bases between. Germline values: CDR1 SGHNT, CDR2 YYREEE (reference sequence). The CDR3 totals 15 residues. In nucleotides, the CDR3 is TGTGCCAGCAGCCCCCGGAGTCCCTGGCTCGGGACCCAGTACTTC. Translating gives CASSPRSPWLGTQYF.

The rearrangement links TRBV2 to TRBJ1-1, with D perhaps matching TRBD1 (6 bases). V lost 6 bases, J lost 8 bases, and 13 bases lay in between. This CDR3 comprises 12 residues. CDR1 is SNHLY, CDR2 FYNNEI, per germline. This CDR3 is CASRPEGQEAFF. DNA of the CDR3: TGTGCCAGCAGGCCCGAGGGACAAGAAGCTTTCTTT.

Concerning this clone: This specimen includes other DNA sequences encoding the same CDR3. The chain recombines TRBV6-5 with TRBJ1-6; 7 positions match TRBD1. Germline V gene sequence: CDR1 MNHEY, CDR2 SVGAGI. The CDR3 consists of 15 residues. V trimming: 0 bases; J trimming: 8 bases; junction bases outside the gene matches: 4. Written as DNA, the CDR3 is TGTGCCAGCAGTTACTCGAGGACAGGAGATTCACCCCTCCACTTT. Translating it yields CASSYSRTGDSPLHF.

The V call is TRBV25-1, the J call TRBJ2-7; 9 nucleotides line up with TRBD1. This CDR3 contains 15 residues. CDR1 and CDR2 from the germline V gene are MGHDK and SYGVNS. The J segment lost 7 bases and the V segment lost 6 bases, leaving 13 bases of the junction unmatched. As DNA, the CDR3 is TGTGCCAGCAGGCCACCTGGACAGGGGTTGAGGGAGCAGTACTTC. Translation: CASRPPGQGLREQYF.

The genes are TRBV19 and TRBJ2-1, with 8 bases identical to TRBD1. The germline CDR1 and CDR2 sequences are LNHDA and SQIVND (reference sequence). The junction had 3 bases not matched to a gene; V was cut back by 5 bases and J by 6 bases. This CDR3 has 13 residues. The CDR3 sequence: CASSSQGANEQFF. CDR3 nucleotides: TGTGCCAGTAGTTCGCAGGGGGCCAATGAGCAGTTCTTC.

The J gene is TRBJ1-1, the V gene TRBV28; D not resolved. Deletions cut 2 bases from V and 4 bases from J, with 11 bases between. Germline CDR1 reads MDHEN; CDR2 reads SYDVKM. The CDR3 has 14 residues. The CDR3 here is CASSLPGSGTEAFF. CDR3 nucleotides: TGTGCCAGCAGTTTACCCGGGTCGGGCACTGAAGCTTTCTTT. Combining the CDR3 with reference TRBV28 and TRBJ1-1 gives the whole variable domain DVKVTQSSRYLVKRTGEKVFLECVQDMDHENMFWYRQDPGLGLRLIYFSYDVKMKEKGDIPEGYSVSREKKERFSLILESASTNQTSMYLCASSLPGSGTEAFFGQGTRLTVV.

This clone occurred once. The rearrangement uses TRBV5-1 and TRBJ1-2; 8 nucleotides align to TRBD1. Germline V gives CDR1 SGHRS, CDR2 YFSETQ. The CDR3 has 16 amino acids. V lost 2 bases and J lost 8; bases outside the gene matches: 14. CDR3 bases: TGCGCCAGCAGCTTTAATTCCGCCGGGACAGGAAGCGGCTACACCTTC. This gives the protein CASSFNSAGTGSGYTF.

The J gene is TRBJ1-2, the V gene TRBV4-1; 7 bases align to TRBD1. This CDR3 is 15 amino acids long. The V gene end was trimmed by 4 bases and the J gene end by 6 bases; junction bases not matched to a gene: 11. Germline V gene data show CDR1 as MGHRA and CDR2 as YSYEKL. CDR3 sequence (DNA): TGCGCCAGCAGCCGGACAGGAACCGGGGAGGATGGCTACACCTTC. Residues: CASSRTGTGEDGYTF.

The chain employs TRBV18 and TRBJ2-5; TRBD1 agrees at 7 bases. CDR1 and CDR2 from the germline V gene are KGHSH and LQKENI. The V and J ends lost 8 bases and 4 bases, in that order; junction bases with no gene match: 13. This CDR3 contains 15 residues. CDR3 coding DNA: TGTGCCAGCGCTCCTCGACAGGGTACGACAGAGACCCAGTACTTC. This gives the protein CASAPRQGTTETQYF.

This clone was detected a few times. CDR3 DNA: TGTGCCAGCAGTTTGAGAGGGAAAAACATTCAGTACTTC. It is translated as CASSLRGKNIQYF. This chain connects TRBV12-3 or TRBV12-4 to TRBJ2-4; weak D call: TRBD2 (5 bases). CDR3 length: 13 amino acids. The V end was cut by 3 bases, the J end by 4 bases, with 7 bases between.

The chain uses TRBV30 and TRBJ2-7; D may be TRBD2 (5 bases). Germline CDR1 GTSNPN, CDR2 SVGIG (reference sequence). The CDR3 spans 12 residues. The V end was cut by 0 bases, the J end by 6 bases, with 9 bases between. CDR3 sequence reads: CAWSVKGGEQYF. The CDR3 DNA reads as TGTGCCTGGAGTGTTAAAGGAGGCGAGCAGTACTTC.

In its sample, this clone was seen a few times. In DNA, the CDR3 is TGTGCCAGCAGAGTGGGGGCCGGAGAGACCCAGTACTTC. It yields the protein CASRVGAGETQYF. J is TRBJ2-5 and V is TRBV7-9; D may be TRBD1 (6 bases). The CDR3 consists of 13 residues. Germline V gene sequence: CDR1 SEHNR, CDR2 FQNEAQ (reference sequence). Deletions cut 6 bases from V and 4 bases from J, with 12 bases between.

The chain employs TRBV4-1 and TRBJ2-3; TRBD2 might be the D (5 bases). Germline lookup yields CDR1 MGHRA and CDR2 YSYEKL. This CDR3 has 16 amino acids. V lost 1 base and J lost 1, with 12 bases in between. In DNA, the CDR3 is TGCGCCAGCAGCCAAGCCGAGGGATACGGCACAGATACGCAGTATTTT. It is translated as CASSQAEGYGTDTQYF.

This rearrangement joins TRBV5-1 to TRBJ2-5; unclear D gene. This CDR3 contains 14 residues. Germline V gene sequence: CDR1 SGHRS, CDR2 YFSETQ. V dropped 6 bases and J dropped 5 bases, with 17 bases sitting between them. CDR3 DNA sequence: TGCGCCAGCAAAATCCAGCCCTCCGGGGAGACCCAGTACTTC. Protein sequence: CASKIQPSGETQYF.

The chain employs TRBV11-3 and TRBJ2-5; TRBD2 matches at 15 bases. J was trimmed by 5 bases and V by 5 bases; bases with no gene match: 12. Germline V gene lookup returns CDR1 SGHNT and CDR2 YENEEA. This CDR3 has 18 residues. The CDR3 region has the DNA TGTGCCAGCAGCCTAGGACTAGCGGGGGGGCCTGCGGCGGAGACCCAGTACTTC. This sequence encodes CASSLGLAGGPAAETQYF.

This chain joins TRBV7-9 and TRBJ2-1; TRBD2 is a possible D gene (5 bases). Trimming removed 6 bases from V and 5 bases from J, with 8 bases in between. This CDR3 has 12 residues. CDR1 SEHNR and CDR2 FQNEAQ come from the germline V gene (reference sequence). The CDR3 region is CASSSGNNEQFF. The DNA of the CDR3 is TGTGCCAGCAGTTCGGGGAACAATGAGCAGTTCTTC.

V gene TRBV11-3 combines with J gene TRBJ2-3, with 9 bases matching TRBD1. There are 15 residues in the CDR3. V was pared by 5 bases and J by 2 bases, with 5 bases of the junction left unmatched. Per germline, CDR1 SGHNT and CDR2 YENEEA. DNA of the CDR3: TGTGCCAGCAGCAAAGGGACAGGGCCCACAGATACGCAGTATTTT. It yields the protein CASSKGTGPTDTQYF.

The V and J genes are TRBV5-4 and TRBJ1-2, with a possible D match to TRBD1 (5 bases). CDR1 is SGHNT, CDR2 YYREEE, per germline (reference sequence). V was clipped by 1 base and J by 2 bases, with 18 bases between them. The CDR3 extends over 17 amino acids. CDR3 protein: CASSLSGRAMGNYGYTF. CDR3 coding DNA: TGTGCCAGCAGCTTGTCAGGCAGGGCGATGGGGAACTATGGCTACACCTTC.

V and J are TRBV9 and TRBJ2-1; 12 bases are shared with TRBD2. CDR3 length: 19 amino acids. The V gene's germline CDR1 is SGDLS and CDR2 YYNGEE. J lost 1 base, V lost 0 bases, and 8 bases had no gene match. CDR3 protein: CASSVVDETSGGSYNEQFF. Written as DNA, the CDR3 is TGTGCCAGCAGCGTAGTGGATGAGACTAGCGGGGGTTCCTACAATGAGCAGTTCTTC. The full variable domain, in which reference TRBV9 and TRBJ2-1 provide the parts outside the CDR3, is DSGVTQTPKHLITATGQRVTLRCSPRSGDLSVYWYQQSLDQGLQFLIQYYNGEERAKGNILERFSAQQFPDLHSELNLSSLELGDSALYFCASSVVDETSGGSYNEQFFGPGTRLTVL.

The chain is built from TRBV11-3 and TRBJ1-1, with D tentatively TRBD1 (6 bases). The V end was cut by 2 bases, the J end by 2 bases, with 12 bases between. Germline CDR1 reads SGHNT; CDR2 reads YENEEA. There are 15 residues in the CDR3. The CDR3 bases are TGTGCCAGCAGCTTAAGTGGACAGACCAACACTGAAGCTTTCTTT. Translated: CASSLSGQTNTEAFF.

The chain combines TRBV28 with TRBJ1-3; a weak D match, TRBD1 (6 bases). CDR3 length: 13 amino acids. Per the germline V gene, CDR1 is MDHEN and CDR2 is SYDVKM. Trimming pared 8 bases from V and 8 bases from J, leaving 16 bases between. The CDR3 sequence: CASAGGGLDTIYF. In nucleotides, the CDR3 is TGTGCCAGCGCAGGCGGGGGCTTGGACACCATATATTTT.

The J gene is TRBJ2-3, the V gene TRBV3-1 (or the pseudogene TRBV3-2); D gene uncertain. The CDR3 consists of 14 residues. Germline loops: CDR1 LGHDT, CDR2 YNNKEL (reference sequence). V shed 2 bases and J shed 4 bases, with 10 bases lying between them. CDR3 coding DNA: TGTGCCAGCAGCCAATTCCGGGTTTCAGATACGCAGTATTTT. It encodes CASSQFRVSDTQYF.

DNA of the CDR3: TGTGCCAGCAGCCCTTCCGACAGGGTGGGGGAGCAGTACGTC. Amino acids: CASSPSDRVGEQYV. The chain joins TRBV28 to TRBJ2-7; 7 bases fit TRBD1. The CDR3 consists of 14 residues. V shed 6 bases and J 7 bases; nucleotides not matched to a gene: 12. Germline V gives CDR1 MDHEN, CDR2 SYDVKM.

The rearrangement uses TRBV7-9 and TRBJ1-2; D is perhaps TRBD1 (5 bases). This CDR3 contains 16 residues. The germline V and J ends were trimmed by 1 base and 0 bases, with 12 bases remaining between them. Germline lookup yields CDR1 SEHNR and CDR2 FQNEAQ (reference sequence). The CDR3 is CASSLGGQGANYGYTF. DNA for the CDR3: TGTGCCAGCAGCTTAGGGGGCCAGGGTGCTAACTATGGCTACACCTTC. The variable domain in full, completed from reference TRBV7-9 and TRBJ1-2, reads DTGVSQNPRHKITKRGQNVTFRCDPISEHNRLYWYRQTLGQGPEFLTYFQNEAQLEKSRLLSDRFSAERPKGSFSTLEIQRTEQGDSAMYLCASSLGGQGANYGYTFGSGTRLTVV.

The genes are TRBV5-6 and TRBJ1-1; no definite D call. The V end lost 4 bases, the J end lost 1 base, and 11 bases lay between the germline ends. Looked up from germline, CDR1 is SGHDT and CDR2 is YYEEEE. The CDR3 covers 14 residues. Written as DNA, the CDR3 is TGTGCCAGCAGCCGCGGACGGGGGAACACTGAAGCTTTCTTT. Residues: CASSRGRGNTEAFF.

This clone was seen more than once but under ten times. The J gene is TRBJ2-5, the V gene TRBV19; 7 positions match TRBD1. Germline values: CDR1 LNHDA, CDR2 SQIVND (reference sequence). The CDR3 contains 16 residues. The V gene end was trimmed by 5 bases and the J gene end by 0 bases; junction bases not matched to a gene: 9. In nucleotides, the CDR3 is TGTGCCAGTAGTGCCTCCCCCGGGACAGACCAAGAGACCCAGTACTTC. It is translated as CASSASPGTDQETQYF.

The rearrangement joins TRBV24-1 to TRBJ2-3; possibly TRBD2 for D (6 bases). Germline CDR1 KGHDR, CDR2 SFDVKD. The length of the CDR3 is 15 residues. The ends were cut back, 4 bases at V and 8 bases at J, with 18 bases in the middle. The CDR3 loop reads CATSEGSRLVGTQYF. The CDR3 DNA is TGTGCCACCAGTGAAGGATCAAGACTAGTGGGTACGCAGTATTTT.